Listed below are T cell receptor beta chains from one sample, sequenced in a study of T cell responses to AZD1222 COVID-19 vaccine. TCRdb's copy holds only in-frame clones and misses some; the assay was immunoSEQ multiplex PCR. Of about 130,000 clones detected, over 85% appear once; the ten largest clones hold approximately 7%. This sample comprised peripheral blood, obtained 28 days after the second AZD1222 dose. The receptors stem from an adult who received the AZD1222 COVID-19 vaccine. Each CDR3 is given with its conserved first and last residue.

J: TRBJ1-2
V: TRBV6-2/TRBV6-3
CDR3: CASSGTGIIYGYTF

J: TRBJ1-5
V: TRBV10-3
CDR3: CAISETSYSNQPQHF

J: TRBJ1-4
V: TRBV7-9
CDR3: CASRRTESTNEKLFF

J: TRBJ1-5
V: TRBV4-1
CDR3: CASSQYQGFDQPQHF

J: TRBJ1-4
V: TRBV9
CDR3: CASSGAGIEKLFF

J: TRBJ2-3
V: TRBV7-9
CDR3: CASSPRGLAGGRTDTQYF

J: TRBJ2-5
V: TRBV30
CDR3: CAWSSRGGGETQYF

J: TRBJ1-5
V: TRBV19
CDR3: CASSLWTGRPQHF

J: TRBJ2-3
V: TRBV5-1
CDR3: CASSLGQATDTQYF

J: TRBJ1-2
V: TRBV9
CDR3: CASSAGVDYGYTF

J: TRBJ2-2
V: TRBV6-5
CDR3: CASSYGAGVNSGELFF

J: TRBJ1-5
V: TRBV6-5
CDR3: CASSLVGPGNQPQHF

J: TRBJ1-2
V: TRBV7-9
CDR3: CASSLAVRGPLRGYTF

J: TRBJ1-2
V: TRBV5-6
CDR3: CASSPRGIYGYTF

J: TRBJ2-3
V: TRBV7-2
CDR3: CASSPTNTDTQYF

J: TRBJ1-2
V: TRBV28
CDR3: CASSFPGGGYTF

J: TRBJ1-5
V: TRBV2
CDR3: CASRGDRSQGQPQHF

J: TRBJ2-1
V: TRBV6-4
CDR3: CASSDLAGNEQFF

J: TRBJ1-2
V: TRBV10-3
CDR3: CAISEIGGDPNYGYTF

J: TRBJ1-1
V: TRBV18
CDR3: CASSLDTGGTEAFF

J: TRBJ1-2
V: TRBV2
CDR3: CASSELQGDYGYTF

J: TRBJ1-1
V: TRBV5-1
CDR3: CASNLAGSTEAFF

J: TRBJ1-5
V: TRBV28
CDR3: CASSQMNRGRGQPQHF

J: TRBJ1-5
V: TRBV28
CDR3: CASIQSGSNQPQHF

J: TRBJ1-2
V: TRBV29-1
CDR3: CSVAVFLGQTTNYGYTF

J: TRBJ2-2
V: TRBV9
CDR3: CASSPRDTRNTGELFF

J: TRBJ1-2
V: TRBV2
CDR3: CARRGADNYGYTF

J: TRBJ2-1
V: TRBV6-4
CDR3: CASSLGAGSYNEQFF

J: TRBJ2-1
V: TRBV7-2
CDR3: CASSSIIRTGEIQFF

J: TRBJ1-2
V: TRBV5-4
CDR3: CASSLVDSDLYGYTF

J: TRBJ1-1
V: TRBV29-1
CDR3: CSAGGQEGTEAFF

J: TRBJ1-5
V: TRBV4-2
CDR3: CASSQDGQDNQPQHF

J: TRBJ2-1
V: TRBV24-1
CDR3: CATSDPSSSYNEQFF

J: TRBJ1-5
V: TRBV15
CDR3: CATSRDLRANQPQHF

J: TRBJ2-1
V: TRBV4-2
CDR3: CASSPIAGFVGNEQFF

J: TRBJ1-4
V: TRBV2
CDR3: CASIANGYEKLFF

J: TRBJ1-6
V: TRBV7-2
CDR3: CASSLSRGNSPLHF

J: TRBJ1-3
V: TRBV6-5
CDR3: CAGQDEGFGNTIYF